A single sample is the source of the 26 T cell receptor beta chains below, sequenced in a study of T cells after posttransplantation cyclophosphamide. Cells defined as naive were viable CD3+CD4+ or CD3+CD8+ and CCR7+CD45RA+CD45RO-CD95-CD27+CD28+. Sequenced by immunoSEQ multiplex PCR; TCRdb stores in-frame clones only, minus some. This table holds some 30,000 clones, 90% to 95% found once. The specimen was naive CD4+ T cells sorted from blood. Receptor source: a young man in good health and a related stem cell transplant donor.

The chain has TRBV5-1 and TRBJ2-7; 7 nucleotides match TRBD1. Germline lookup yields CDR1 SGHRS and CDR2 YFSETQ. The trim removed 3 bases at V and 4 bases at J, leaving 7 bases unmatched. The CDR3 extends over 14 amino acids. CDR3 DNA: TGCGCCAGCAGCTCGGCGACAGGGATATACGAGCAGTACTTC. Translation gives CASSSATGIYEQYF.

This chain connects TRBV5-6 to TRBJ1-4; a possible D gene is TRBD1 (6 bases). V shed 0 bases and J shed 5 bases, with 11 bases lying between them. Germline V CDR1 and CDR2: SGHDT, YYEEEE. The CDR3 covers 15 residues. As DNA, the CDR3 is TGTGCCAGCAGCTTGGACCTCACAGGGAATGAAAAACTGTTTTTT. Translation: CASSLDLTGNEKLFF.

The V and J genes are TRBV19 and TRBJ2-7; 8 positions agree with TRBD2. The CDR3 covers 15 residues. CDR1 and CDR2 from the germline V gene are LNHDA and SQIVND (reference sequence). Trimming removed 3 bases from V and 6 bases from J; junction bases left unmatched: 10. The CDR3 sequence: CASSILTSGRTEQYF. CDR3 nucleotides: TGTGCCAGTAGTATCCTTACTAGCGGTAGGACCGAGCAGTACTTC.

This chain connects TRBV18 to TRBJ1-1, with D hard to call. CDR3 length equals 16 residues. The V gene lost 2 bases and the J gene lost 1 base, with 14 bases spanning the gap. Per germline, CDR1 KGHSH and CDR2 LQKENI. DNA of the CDR3: TGTGCCAGCTCACCATTACCGGGAGCCCCGAACACTGAAGCTTTCTTT. Its translation is CASSPLPGAPNTEAFF.

This chain connects TRBV7-2 to TRBJ2-7, with a possible D match to TRBD1 (6 bases). Deletions cut 4 bases from V and 6 bases from J, with 13 bases between. The CDR3 consists of 13 residues. The V gene's germline CDR1 is SGHTA and CDR2 FQGNSA. In DNA, the CDR3 is TGTGCCAGCAGCTCAACAGGGTTCGGCGAGCAGTACTTC. Protein sequence: CASSSTGFGEQYF.

The chain recombines TRBV9 with TRBJ2-7; TRBD1 is a possible D gene (5 bases). V shed 0 bases and J shed 3 bases, with 10 bases lying between them. Per germline, CDR1 SGDLS and CDR2 YYNGEE. This CDR3 comprises 14 residues. In DNA, the CDR3 is TGTGCCAGCAGCGTAGATTCAGGGAACTACGAGCAGTACTTC. It specifies CASSVDSGNYEQYF.

The rearrangement links TRBV2 to TRBJ1-6; TRBD1 matches 9 bases. The germline V gene encodes CDR1 SNHLY and CDR2 FYNNEI. The CDR3 spans 13 residues. The trim removed 7 bases at V and 8 bases at J, leaving 3 bases unmatched. DNA for the CDR3: TGTGCCAGCATACGGGACAGGGATTCACCCCTCCACTTT. This codes for CASIRDRDSPLHF.

J is TRBJ2-2 and V is TRBV5-1; 7 bases are a match to TRBD1. J lost 1 base, V lost 1 base, and 19 bases had no gene match. The CDR3 is made up of 21 amino acids. Per germline, CDR1 SGHRS and CDR2 YFSETQ. The CDR3 DNA sequence: TGCGCCAGCAGCTTGAATTACATTGGGACAGCGACTTCAAAGAACACCGGGGAGCTGTTTTTT. Translation: CASSLNYIGTATSKNTGELFF.

The chain couples TRBV7-3 to TRBJ2-1, with D tentatively TRBD1 (6 bases). The CDR3 runs 15 residues. The germline gives CDR1 SGHTA, CDR2 FQGTGA. V was shortened by 1 base and J by 4 bases, with 11 bases between the two germline ends. The CDR3 sequence is CASSLNPGQYNEQFF. The CDR3 DNA reads as TGTGCCAGCAGCTTAAACCCAGGACAGTACAATGAGCAGTTCTTC.

The chain combines TRBV10-2 with TRBJ2-3; TRBD2 aligns across 9 bases. Germline CDR1 reads WSHSY; CDR2 reads SAAADI. With V trimmed by 7 bases and J by 0 bases, 14 bases remained unmatched. This CDR3 is built from 18 residues. The CDR3 spells CASTLKLAGVTSTDTQYF. DNA for the CDR3: TGCGCCAGCACTTTAAAGTTAGCGGGAGTGACTAGCACAGATACGCAGTATTTT.

V usage is TRBV6-1 and J usage is TRBJ1-5, with 8 bases matching TRBD1. The J segment lost 5 bases and the V segment lost 7 bases, leaving 4 bases of the junction unmatched. The germline CDR1 and CDR2 sequences are MNHNS and SASEGT. The CDR3 runs to 13 residues. The CDR3 is CASTDREYQPQHF. Here the CDR3 DNA reads TGTGCCAGCACGGACAGGGAGTATCAGCCCCAGCATTTT.

The J gene is TRBJ2-1, the V gene TRBV9; 9 bases agree with TRBD2. The germline V gene has CDR1 SGDLS and CDR2 YYNGEE. This CDR3 is built from 16 residues. The V gene end was trimmed by 2 bases and the J gene end by 3 bases; junction bases not matched to a gene: 6. CDR3 bases: TGTGCCAGCAGCGTGACTAGCGGTGGGGTCTACAATGAGCAGTTCTTC. As protein: CASSVTSGGVYNEQFF.

This sequence joins TRBV19 and TRBJ2-7, with D possibly matching TRBD2 (5 bases). The germline V gene encodes CDR1 LNHDA and CDR2 SQIVND (reference sequence). This CDR3 has 13 residues. V gave up 3 bases and J gave up 5 bases, with 11 bases separating them. The CDR3 here is CASSIYWEHEQYF. As DNA, the CDR3 is TGTGCCAGTAGTATTTATTGGGAGCACGAGCAGTACTTC.

This chain links TRBV4-3 with TRBJ2-7, with D maybe TRBD2 (7 bases). Germline values: CDR1 LGHNA, CDR2 YSLEER. The CDR3 totals 15 residues. Between the trimmed V and J ends, which lost 1 base and 2 bases, there was a span of 12 bases. The CDR3 loop reads CASSQGSGGAYEQYF. Written as DNA, the CDR3 is TGCGCCAGCAGCCAAGGCTCGGGGGGCGCCTACGAGCAGTACTTC.

The V and J genes are TRBV7-2 and TRBJ1-3; D remains ambiguous. Trimming shortened V by 4 bases and J by 0 bases, and 10 bases separated the two germline ends. CDR3 size: 15 residues. Germline CDR1 SGHTA, CDR2 FQGNSA. CDR3 DNA: TGTGCCAGCAGCTCCGTGGAGGGCTCTGGAAACACCATATATTTT. Its protein is CASSSVEGSGNTIYF.

The chain uses TRBV10-1 and TRBJ2-7; 9 bases are a match to TRBD2. V shed 5 bases, J shed 1 base, and the junction held 0 bases outside the gene matches. Germline-derived CDR1 and CDR2 are WNHNN and SYGVQD (reference sequence). The CDR3 runs to 13 residues. The chain's CDR3 is CASSSGGSYEQYF. As DNA, the CDR3 is TGCGCCAGCAGTAGCGGGGGGTCCTACGAGCAGTACTTC.

The chain employs TRBV18 and TRBJ2-7; 12 bases map to TRBD1. Germline V gene lookup returns CDR1 KGHSH and CDR2 LQKENI. The V and J ends lost 6 bases and 7 bases, in that order; junction bases with no gene match: 13. The CDR3 totals 16 residues. CDR3 DNA: TGTGCCAGCTCTCTTGCACCGGGACAGGGGGCTTTTGAGCAGTACTTC. The encoded protein is CASSLAPGQGAFEQYF.

The chain recombines TRBV27 with TRBJ2-1; the match to TRBD1 covers 10 bases. This CDR3 region has 15 residues. CDR1 MNHEY and CDR2 SMNVEV come from the germline V gene (reference sequence). V lost 3 bases and J lost 8; bases outside the gene matches: 7. CDR3 amino acids: CASSFGRDRGHEQFF. The CDR3 DNA reads as TGTGCCAGCAGTTTCGGGCGGGACAGGGGTCATGAGCAGTTCTTC.

The chain joins TRBV5-6 to TRBJ2-5; perhaps TRBD2 as D (5 bases). Matching the DNA end better, TRBJ2-7 makes the J call doubtful. The CDR3 sequence is 16 residues long. Germline V gene data show CDR1 as SGHDT and CDR2 as YYEEEE. The CDR3, as DNA: TGTGCCAGCAGCCGCCGAATCGGACTGGGATACTACGAGCAGTACTTC. It is translated as CASSRRIGLGYYEQYF.

The rearrangement joins TRBV19 to TRBJ2-5; no clear D gene. With 3 bases removed from V and 5 bases from J, the gap between germline ends came to 13 bases. The CDR3 totals 14 residues. Germline CDR1 is LNHDA and CDR2 is SQIVND (reference sequence). CDR3 DNA sequence: TGTGCCAGTAGTATCGGTCTCCACTCCGAGACCCAGTACTTC. This translates into CASSIGLHSETQYF.

The rearrangement links TRBV11-2 to TRBJ2-2; maybe TRBD1 (6 bases). Germline V gene lookup returns CDR1 SGHAT and CDR2 FQNNGV. Deletions cut 5 bases from V and 0 bases from J, with 13 bases between. The length of the CDR3 is 16 residues. The CDR3 region has the DNA TGTGCCAGCAGCAGAAGGGGGAACTCGAACACCGGGGAGCTGTTTTTT. This sequence encodes CASSRRGNSNTGELFF.

This chain connects TRBV5-1 to TRBJ2-3; tentatively, D is TRBD1 (5 bases). Per the germline V gene, CDR1 is SGHRS and CDR2 is YFSETQ. This CDR3 has 16 amino acids. The V end was cut by 4 bases, the J end by 0 bases, with 15 bases between. The CDR3 DNA reads TGCGCCAGCAGCCTAAACAGGAACCCTAGCACAGATACGCAGTATTTT. This sequence encodes CASSLNRNPSTDTQYF.

The rearrangement links TRBV6-5 to TRBJ2-4; D is perhaps TRBD1 (5 bases). Trimming took 6 bases from V and 2 from J, leaving 14 bases between them. Germline-derived CDR1 and CDR2 are MNHEY and SVGAGI. The CDR3 runs to 15 residues. The DNA of the CDR3 is TGTGCCAGCAGCCGACAAGGGGCAACCAAAAACATTCAGTACTTC. Protein: CASSRQGATKNIQYF.

The chain combines TRBV4-3 with TRBJ2-3; 8 nucleotides line up with TRBD2. Germline V lookup: CDR1 LGHNA, CDR2 YSLEER. The CDR3 is 17 residues long. V was clipped by 0 bases and J by 4 bases; unmatched bases: 9. DNA of the CDR3: TGCGCCAGCAGCCAAGATATCGGGGGGGGGAGCGCAGATACGCAGTATTTT. Amino acids: CASSQDIGGGSADTQYF.

The gene calls are TRBV2 and TRBJ1-2; 7 bases are shared with TRBD1. The CDR3 consists of 13 residues. In germline, CDR1 is SNHLY, CDR2 FYNNEI. Trimming took 5 bases from V and 4 from J; bases not matched to a gene: 4. The CDR3 is CASSPGQFYGYTF. The CDR3 region has the DNA TGTGCCAGCAGTCCGGGACAGTTCTATGGCTACACCTTC. Full variable domain (remainder filled in from reference TRBV2 and TRBJ1-2): EPEVTQTPSHQVTQMGQEVILRCVPISNHLYFYWYRQILGQKVEFLVSFYNNEISEKSEIFDDQFSVERPDGSNFTLKIRSTKLEDSAMYFCASSPGQFYGYTFGSGTRLTVV.

DNA for the CDR3: TGTGCCATCAGTGAGCAGGGGGGTGTTCAGCCCCAGCATTTT. It specifies CAISEQGGVQPQHF. This sequence joins TRBV10-3 and TRBJ1-5; 7 bases map to TRBD1. The trim removed 2 bases at V and 6 bases at J, leaving 4 bases unmatched. The germline gives CDR1 ENHRY, CDR2 SYGVKD. CDR3 length: 14 residues.